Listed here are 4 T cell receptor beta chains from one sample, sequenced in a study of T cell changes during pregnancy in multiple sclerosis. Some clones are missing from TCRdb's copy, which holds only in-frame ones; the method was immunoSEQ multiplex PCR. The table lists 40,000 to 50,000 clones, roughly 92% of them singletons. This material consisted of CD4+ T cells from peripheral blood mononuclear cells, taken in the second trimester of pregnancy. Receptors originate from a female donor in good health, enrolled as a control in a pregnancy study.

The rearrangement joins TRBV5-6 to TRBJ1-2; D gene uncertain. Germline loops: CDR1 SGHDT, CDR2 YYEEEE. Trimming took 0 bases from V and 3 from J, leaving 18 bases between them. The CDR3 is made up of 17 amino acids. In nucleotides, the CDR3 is TGTGCCAGCAGCTTGGGAGGGCCGGTCGTCGTTTACTATGGCTACACCTTC. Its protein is CASSLGGPVVVYYGYTF.

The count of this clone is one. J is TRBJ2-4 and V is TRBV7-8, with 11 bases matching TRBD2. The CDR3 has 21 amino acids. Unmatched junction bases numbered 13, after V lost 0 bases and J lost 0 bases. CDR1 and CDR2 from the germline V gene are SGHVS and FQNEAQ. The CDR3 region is CASSLALHVSGGGLAKNIQYF. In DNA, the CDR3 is TGTGCCAGCAGCTTAGCGCTTCACGTTAGCGGGGGGGGATTAGCCAAAAACATTCAGTACTTC.

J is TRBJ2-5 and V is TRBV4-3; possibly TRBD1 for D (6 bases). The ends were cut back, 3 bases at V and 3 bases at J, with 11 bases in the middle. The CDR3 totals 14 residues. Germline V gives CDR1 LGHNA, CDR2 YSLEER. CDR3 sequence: CASSQYRVEETQYF. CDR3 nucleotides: TGCGCCAGCAGCCAGTACAGGGTGGAAGAGACCCAGTACTTC.

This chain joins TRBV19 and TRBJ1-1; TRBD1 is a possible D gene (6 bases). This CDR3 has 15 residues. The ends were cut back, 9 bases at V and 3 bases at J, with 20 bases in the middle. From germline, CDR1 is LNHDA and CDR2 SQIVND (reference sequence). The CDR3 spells CASTHDRRWDTEAFF. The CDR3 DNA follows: TGTGCCAGCACGCATGACAGGCGGTGGGACACTGAAGCTTTCTTT.